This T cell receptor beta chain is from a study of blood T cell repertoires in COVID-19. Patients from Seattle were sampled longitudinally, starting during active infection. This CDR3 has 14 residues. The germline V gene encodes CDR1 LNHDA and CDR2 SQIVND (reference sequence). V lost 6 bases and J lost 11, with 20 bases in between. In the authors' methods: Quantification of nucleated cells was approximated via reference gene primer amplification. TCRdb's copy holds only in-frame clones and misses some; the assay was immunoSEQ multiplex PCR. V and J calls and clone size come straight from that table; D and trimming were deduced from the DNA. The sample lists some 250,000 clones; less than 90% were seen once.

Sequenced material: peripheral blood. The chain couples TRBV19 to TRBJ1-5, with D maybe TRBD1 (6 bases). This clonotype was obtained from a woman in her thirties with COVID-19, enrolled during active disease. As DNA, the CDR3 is TGTGCCAGTAGGCTGACAGGACGTCAATGGGCCCAGCATTTT. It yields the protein CASRLTGRQWAQHF.